The entry that follows covers one T cell receptor beta chain sequence. The V gene's germline CDR1 is SNHLY and CDR2 FYNNEI. V gave up 6 bases and J gave up 0 bases, with 12 bases separating them. The CDR3 spans 14 residues. The data were produced by immunoSEQ multiplex PCR, yet TCRdb's version contains in-frame clones alone and is incomplete. The sample lists roughly 100,000 clones; around 91% were seen once. This sample stems from a study of glioma-infiltrating T cells after dendritic cell vaccination. The time point denotes: after dendritic cell vaccination, including at tumor progression/relapse. The V gene is TRBV2, the J gene TRBJ2-7; no definite D call. The starting material was blood, obtained after dendritic cell vaccination. The clonotype comes from a human donor with glioblastoma. The CDR3 coding sequence is TGTGCCAGCAGATCAGAAACAACCTCCTACGAGCAGTACTTC. Protein: CASRSETTSYEQYF. The variable domain in full, completed from reference TRBV2 and TRBJ2-7, reads EPEVTQTPSHQVTQMGQEVILRCVPISNHLYFYWYRQILGQKVEFLVSFYNNEISEKSEIFDDQFSVERPDGSNFTLKIRSTKLEDSAMYFCASRSETTSYEQYFGPGTRLTVT.